The 8 T cell receptor beta chains reported below all come from one sample, sequenced in a study of blood T cells in healthy people across ages. Then a second PCR, running about 6 to 11 cycles, was carried out with a sample-barcoded 5' primer and a J-beta primer mix. TCRdb recomputed calls from the 5' RACE reads with MiXCR, one row per CDR3 protein. The sample lists approximately 820,000 distinct CDR3 sequences, under 45% seen once, with 15% to 25% in the top ten. The specimen sequenced was blood. Receptors originate from a man aged 60 to 69 in good health.

The chain recombines TRBV2 with TRBJ1-5; 7 nucleotides agree with TRBD1. The CDR3 covers 14 residues. The germline CDR1 and CDR2 sequences are SNHLY and FYNNEI. Germline trimming cut 8 bases from V and 4 bases from J; bases unmatched to any gene: 8. The CDR3 loop reads CASGQQGLNQPQHF. The CDR3 region has the DNA TGTGCCAGCGGGCAACAGGGGCTAAATCAGCCCCAGCATTTT.

The chain employs TRBV20-1 and TRBJ2-3; unclear D gene. Trimming took 1 base from V and 2 from J, leaving 7 bases between them. CDR1 DFQATT and CDR2 SNEGSKA come from the germline V gene (reference sequence). This CDR3 is built from 13 residues. The CDR3 DNA reads TGCAGTGCTAGAGTCCCACCCACAGATACGCAGTATTTT. It specifies CSARVPPTDTQYF.

V gene TRBV7-2 combines with J gene TRBJ2-5; 7 positions match TRBD2. The CDR3 covers 14 residues. Trimming removed 7 bases from V and 7 bases from J; junction bases left unmatched: 12. CDR1 and CDR2 (germline): SGHTA, FQGNSA. The CDR3 sequence: CASTTSQAAGTQYF. DNA of the CDR3: TGTGCCAGCACGACTAGCCAGGCCGCGGGGACCCAGTACTTC.

This clonotype turned up a few times. The rearrangement joins TRBV5-1 to TRBJ2-7, with 7 bases matching TRBD2. The germline gives CDR1 SGHRS, CDR2 YFSETQ. Germline trimming cut 7 bases from V and 0 bases from J; bases unmatched to any gene: 7. The CDR3 consists of 14 residues. CDR3: CASRDGGSSYEQYF. In DNA, the CDR3 is TGCGCCAGCCGCGACGGGGGGAGCTCCTACGAGCAGTACTTC.

The V gene is TRBV20-1, the J gene TRBJ1-1; D unclear. This CDR3 spans 15 amino acids. Germline V gene sequence: CDR1 DFQATT, CDR2 SNEGSKA (reference sequence). Trimming stripped 0 bases from V and 1 base from J, with 12 bases between. CDR3 coding DNA: TGCAGTGCTAGAGATTATTCTCAGTGGAACACTGAAGCTTTCTTT. Its protein product is CSARDYSQWNTEAFF.

This clonotype occurred a few times. The chain carries TRBV7-6 and TRBJ1-4, with D perhaps TRBD1 (6 bases). The CDR3 has 17 amino acids. Between the trimmed V and J ends, which lost 1 base and 11 bases, there was a span of 23 bases. Per germline, CDR1 SGHVS and CDR2 FNYEAQ. The CDR3 DNA reads as TGTGCCAGCAGCTTAGTCTTTATGGAGGCGGCTCAGGGGAAACTGTTTTTT. This translates into CASSLVFMEAAQGKLFF.

The chain is built from TRBV20-1 and TRBJ2-5, with 10 nucleotides matching TRBD2. This CDR3 has 17 residues. Trimming removed 0 bases from V and 5 bases from J; junction bases left unmatched: 12. The germline gives CDR1 DFQATT, CDR2 SNEGSKA (reference sequence). The CDR3 coding sequence is TGCAGTGCTAGAGATGTCGGAATAGCGGGGGGCCGGGAGACCCAGTACTTC. It codes for CSARDVGIAGGRETQYF.

This clonotype has just a few counts. This sequence joins TRBV9 and TRBJ2-7; the D is unclear. This CDR3 spans 14 amino acids. Trimming took 0 bases from V and 1 from J, leaving 8 bases between them. CDR1 is SGDLS, CDR2 YYNGEE, per germline. Here the CDR3 DNA reads TGTGCCAGCAGCGTAGACGGCGGATCCTACGAGCAGTACTTC. The encoded protein is CASSVDGGSYEQYF.